The 8 T cell receptor beta chains below all came from one sample that was sequenced in a study of blood T cell repertoires in COVID-19. The table came from immunoSEQ multiplex PCR; TCRdb's copy has only in-frame clones and leaves some out. The data hold approximately 230,000 clones, with about four fifths observed a single time. The sequenced sample consisted of peripheral blood. The receptors shown here come from a man aged 80 or over with acute or convalescent COVID-19.

The chain combines TRBV7-6 with TRBJ1-4, with a tentative D call TRBD1 (5 bases). From germline, CDR1 is SGHVS and CDR2 FNYEAQ. This CDR3 contains 15 residues. V lost 1 base and J 3 bases, leaving 9 bases between the germline ends. The CDR3 region is CASSLGGTANEKLFF. The CDR3 bases are TGTGCCAGCAGCTTAGGCGGGACTGCTAATGAAAAACTGTTTTTT.

CDR3 residues: CASSFRLAGRETQYF. CDR3 bases: TGTGCCAGCAGCTTCCGACTAGCGGGACGGGAGACCCAGTACTTC. The J gene is TRBJ2-5, the V gene TRBV9, with 11 bases that match TRBD2. Looked up from germline, CDR1 is SGDLS and CDR2 is YYNGEE. The V and J ends lost 4 bases and 5 bases, in that order; junction bases with no gene match: 7. The CDR3 is 15 residues long.

The V and J genes are TRBV3-1 (or the pseudogene TRBV3-2) and TRBJ2-7; D is ambiguous. The germline V gene has CDR1 LGHDT and CDR2 YNNKEL (reference sequence). V lost 3 bases, J lost 6 bases, and 12 bases lay in between. This CDR3 has 13 amino acids. CDR3 coding DNA: TGTGCCAGCAGCCATACACGAAAGTCCGAGCAGTACTTC. This encodes CASSHTRKSEQYF.

This clone was counted a few times. The genes are TRBV7-9 and TRBJ2-5, with D possibly matching TRBD2 (6 bases). The V end lost 3 bases, the J end lost 3 bases, and 8 bases lay between the germline ends. The germline V gene has CDR1 SEHNR and CDR2 FQNEAQ (reference sequence). CDR3 size: 13 residues. CDR3 residues: CASSFTGEETQYF. The CDR3 DNA is TGTGCCAGCAGCTTTACGGGAGAAGAGACCCAGTACTTC.

This clone was seen only a few times. The genes are TRBV10-3 and TRBJ2-3; the D gene is possibly TRBD1 (6 bases). Germline CDR1 ENHRY, CDR2 SYGVKD. The V end lost 5 bases, the J end lost 6 bases, and 6 bases lay between the germline ends. The CDR3 has 11 amino acids. Written as DNA, the CDR3 is TGTGCCATCAGTAGGGGGGATACGCAGTATTTT. As protein: CAISRGDTQYF.

CDR3 bases: TGCAGCGTTTTGGGGCGGACAGAACTACTCCGAGAAGAGACCCAGTACTTC. This encodes CSVLGRTELLREETQYF. The chain couples TRBV29-1 to TRBJ2-5; the D gene is possibly TRBD1 (6 bases). CDR3 length equals 17 residues. V was cut by 5 bases and J by 3 bases, with 25 bases left in between. Germline V gene data show CDR1 as SQVTM and CDR2 as ANQGSEA.

CDR3 sequence reads: CASSSPGLAGALEQYF. The CDR3 DNA follows: TGTGCCAGCAGTTCCCCGGGACTAGCGGGAGCGTTGGAGCAGTACTTC. This chain links TRBV6-5 with TRBJ2-7, with 14 bases that match TRBD2. V trimming: 4 bases; J trimming: 7 bases; junction bases outside the gene matches: 9. CDR3 length: 16 residues. CDR1 is MNHEY, CDR2 SVGAGI, per germline.

This clone came up once. The DNA of the CDR3 is TGCGCCAGCAGCTTACCGGGACTAAGAACCTACAATGAGCAGTTCTTC. Translated: CASSLPGLRTYNEQFF. This chain links TRBV5-1 with TRBJ2-1; 7 bases agree with TRBD2. The CDR3 is made up of 16 amino acids. Germline lookup yields CDR1 SGHRS and CDR2 YFSETQ. V lost 2 bases and J lost 2; bases outside the gene matches: 7. Drawing the rest from reference TRBV5-1 and TRBJ2-1, the complete variable domain is KAGVTQTPRYLIKTRGQQVTLSCSPISGHRSVSWYQQTPGQGLQFLFEYFSETQRNKGNFPGRFSGRQFSNSRSEMNVSTLELGDSALYLCASSLPGLRTYNEQFFGPGTRLTVL.